These 8 T cell receptor beta chains originate from one sample sequenced in a study of CD8+CD57+ T cells in acquired aplastic anemia. For sequencing, patients were chosen who had shown expansion of CD8+CD57+ cells by flow cytometry. Genomic DNA constituted the template upon which TCR beta VDJ and CDR3 profiling was performed. Each CDR3 protein is one row after TCRdb ran MiXCR on the reads. The data hold under 250,000 distinct CDR3 sequences, with more than 45% observed a single time. Sequencing was carried out using sorted CD4+, CD8+, or CD8+CD57+ T cells (not recorded which) from PBMCs. These receptors all come from a human donor with aplastic anemia.

This chain connects TRBV24-1 to TRBJ2-1, with TRBD2 matching over 15 bases. The germline gives CDR1 KGHDR, CDR2 SFDVKD. This CDR3 is 16 amino acids long. Trimming took 6 bases from V and 8 from J; bases not matched to a gene: 7. The CDR3 coding sequence is TGTGCCACCAGTCGGACTAGCGGGAGGGGAGGTGATGAGCAGTTCTTC. Protein: CATSRTSGRGGDEQFF.

This sequence joins TRBV10-1 and TRBJ1-4; 9 positions match TRBD1. V lost 5 bases and J lost 7; bases outside the gene matches: 14. Germline V gene data show CDR1 as WNHNN and CDR2 as SYGVQD (reference sequence). The CDR3 is 17 residues long. CDR3 sequence: CASSQFGFGTGSEKLFF. The DNA of the CDR3 is TGCGCCAGCAGTCAGTTTGGTTTTGGGACAGGGAGTGAAAAACTGTTTTTT.

This clonotype was seen many times. The J gene is TRBJ1-5, the V gene TRBV19; 7 bases align to TRBD1. Unmatched junction bases numbered 13, after V lost 4 bases and J lost 4 bases. Germline-derived CDR1 and CDR2 are LNHDA and SQIVND (reference sequence). The CDR3 extends over 17 amino acids. CDR3 sequence (DNA): TGTGCCAGTAGTACGCCAATAGACAGGGTACGGAATCAGCCCCAGCATTTT. Translation: CASSTPIDRVRNQPQHF.

This clonotype has ten or more counts. The genes are TRBV19 and TRBJ1-1, with D possibly matching TRBD1 (5 bases). The CDR3 extends over 13 amino acids. With 5 bases removed from V and 1 base from J, the gap between germline ends came to 8 bases. Per germline, CDR1 LNHDA and CDR2 SQIVND (reference sequence). The CDR3 loop is CASSLQGNTEAFF. The CDR3 coding sequence is TGTGCCAGTAGTCTCCAGGGGAACACTGAAGCTTTCTTT.

A word on this clonotype: One end of the junction fails to match germline, which may point to a read error. V usage is TRBV2 and J usage is TRBJ1-3; 9 bases align to TRBD1. The CDR3 spans 19 residues. The germline CDR1 and CDR2 sequences are SNHLY and FYNNEI. The CDR3 sequence: CASRLSRDRAPISGNTIYF. The CDR3, as DNA: TGTGCCAGCCGCCTCTCCCGGGACAGGGCCCCAATCTCTGGAAACACCATATATTTC.

At least ten counts were recorded for this clonotype. J is TRBJ2-7 and V is TRBV10-2; D is perhaps TRBD2 (5 bases). Trimming shortened V by 1 base and J by 3 bases, and 7 bases separated the two germline ends. The germline V gene has CDR1 WSHSY and CDR2 SAAADI. The CDR3 length is 13 residues. The CDR3 DNA sequence: TGCGCCAGCAGTGAGTGGGAGAGCTACGAGCAGTACTTC. Its translation: CASSEWESYEQYF.

V gene TRBV20-1 combines with J gene TRBJ2-1; D might be TRBD1 or TRBD2, each matching 5 bases. Trimming took 3 bases from V and 6 from J, leaving 15 bases between them. The length of the CDR3 is 14 residues. CDR1 is DFQATT and CDR2 is SNEGSKA in the germline V gene (reference sequence). The CDR3 reads CSARVPGRVNEQFF. The CDR3 DNA is TGCAGTGCTAGGGTCCCGGGACGCGTCAATGAGCAGTTCTTC.

This rearrangement joins TRBV9 to TRBJ1-1; no clear D. The CDR3 runs 13 residues. Between the trimmed V and J ends, which lost 3 bases and 1 base, there was a span of 7 bases. CDR1 is SGDLS and CDR2 is YYNGEE in the germline V gene. This CDR3 is CASSDIQNTEAFF. The CDR3 region has the DNA TGTGCCAGCAGCGACATCCAGAACACTGAAGCTTTCTTT.